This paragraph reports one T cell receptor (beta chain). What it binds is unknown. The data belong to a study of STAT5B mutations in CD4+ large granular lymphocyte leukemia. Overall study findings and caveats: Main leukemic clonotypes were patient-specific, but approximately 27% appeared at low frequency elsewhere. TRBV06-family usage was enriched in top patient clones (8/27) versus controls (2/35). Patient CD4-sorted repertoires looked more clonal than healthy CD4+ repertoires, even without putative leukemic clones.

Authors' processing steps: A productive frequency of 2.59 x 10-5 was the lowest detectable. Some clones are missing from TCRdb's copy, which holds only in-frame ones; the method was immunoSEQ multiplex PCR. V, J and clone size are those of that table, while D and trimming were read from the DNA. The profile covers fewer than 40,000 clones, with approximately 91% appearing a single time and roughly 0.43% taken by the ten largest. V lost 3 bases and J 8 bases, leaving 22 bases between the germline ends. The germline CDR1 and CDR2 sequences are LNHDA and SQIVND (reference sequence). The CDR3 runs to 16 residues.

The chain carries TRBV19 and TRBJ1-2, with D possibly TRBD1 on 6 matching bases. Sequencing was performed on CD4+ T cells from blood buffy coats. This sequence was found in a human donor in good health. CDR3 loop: CASSISGLGAPYGYTF. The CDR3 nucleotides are TGTGCCAGTAGTATCTCCGGTTTGGGGGCCCCTTACGGCTACACCTTC. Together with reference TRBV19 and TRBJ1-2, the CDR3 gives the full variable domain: DGGITQSPKYLFRKEGQNVTLSCEQNLNHDAMYWYRQDPGQGLRLIYYSQIVNDFQKGDIAEGYSVSREKKESFPLTVTSAQKNPTAFYLCASSISGLGAPYGYTFGSGTRLTVV.